This T cell receptor beta chain was sequenced during a study of metastatic and nonmetastatic thyroid tumors. Looking at the study overall: From malignant and benign thyroid patients, repertoires in blood and in tumor or nodule tissue were compared.

A word on this clone: The antigen is not known.

CDR3 length: 14 residues. Trimming stripped 4 bases from V and 7 bases from J, with 17 bases between. Per the germline V gene, CDR1 is SGHRS and CDR2 is YFSETQ. Treatment of any kind had been given to no patient before thyroid surgery. MiXCR reprocessed the PCR reads for TCRdb. The sample shows around 20,000 clones, about 20% of them seen only once. Study results and limitations: Reports indicated that malignant thyroid tumors showed significantly higher TCR beta diversity than benign nodules did, in blood and tumor.

The clonotype was recovered from a female donor with papillary thyroid cancer or a benign thyroid nodule (not recorded which). Some clones in this sample may be carry-over from other donors' samples. Material: tumor tissue. The chain uses TRBV5-1 and TRBJ1-1; D perhaps matches TRBD1 (5 bases). The CDR3 sequence is CASSQGLLNVEAFF. DNA of the CDR3: TGCGCCAGCAGCCAGGGCCTTCTGAACGTTGAAGCTTTCTTT.